This paragraph reports one TCR beta chain. The antigen is unknown. This sample was taken from a study of T cells expressing NK-cell markers. Study observations and caveats: Of the CD8+ T cells in more than five donors, about 1.0-7.0% belonged to dominant NKG2C+ clonotypes.

The authors made TCR beta cDNA libraries by 5'RACE template switching. This switching added a universal primer site and UMIs. TCRdb reworked the 5' RACE reads into one entry per CDR3 protein, no DNA. Across 350,000 to 400,000 distinct CDR3 sequences, the top ten clones capture over 8.5% of the sample. Germline values: CDR1 SGHAT, CDR2 FQNNGV. This CDR3 is 17 amino acids long. The clonotype was recovered from a woman in her fifties or sixties in good health. The rearrangement joins TRBV11-2 to TRBJ2-3; TCRdb outputs TRBD1, but without DNA this stays unchecked. The sample consisted of blood T cells: a sorted CD56 or NKG2C T cell subset, CD4+ or CD8+ T cells, or bulk PBMC T cells (not recorded which). CDR3 region: CASSLEGTESTSDTQYF.